This T cell receptor beta chain was retrieved from a study of blood T cells in healthy people across ages. Findings of the study overall: It was held that diversity estimates obtained from one million T cells represented underestimates. Both naive CD4+ cell counts and diversity were greater in long-lived donors than in aged donors. Diversity of TCR beta per million T cells declined in a roughly linear way with age.

The authors ran a second PCR of roughly 6 to 12 cycles using a sample-barcoded 5' primer and a J-beta primer mix. TCRdb reprocessed the 5' RACE reads via MiXCR and lists one record per CDR3 protein. Of 1.5 million to 2 million distinct CDR3 sequences in the sample, roughly 30% are singletons; the top ten hold 10% to 12%. A single count supports this clonotype. The antigen is not known. Peripheral blood samples of roughly 9.8 milliliters were drawn from each donor. This clonotype originated in a woman aged 25-40 years in good health. The sequencing input was blood.

CDR3 sequence (DNA): TGTGCCAGCAGTTACTCGGAGAACCCAACTAATGAAAAACTGTTTTTT. This encodes CASSYSENPTNEKLFF. The V gene is TRBV6-6, the J gene TRBJ1-4; the D is unclear. This CDR3 spans 16 amino acids. Per germline, CDR1 MNHNY and CDR2 SVGAGI (reference sequence). V was cut by 0 bases and J by 0 bases, with 8 bases left in between.